The present entry profiles one T cell receptor beta chain with its context. These data come from a study of T cell responses to AZD1222 COVID-19 vaccine. The CDR3 consists of 14 residues. Unmatched junction bases numbered 7, after V lost 6 bases and J lost 4 bases. From germline, CDR1 is MDHEN and CDR2 SYDVKM. Repertoires were generated with immunoSEQ multiplex PCR, while TCRdb's copy carries only in-frame clones and drops some. The repertoire consists of about 140,000 clones, with about 92% occurring once and the leading ten covering under 2%. Sequences were derived from peripheral blood, sampled 28 days after the second AZD1222 dose. The clonotype comes from an adult who received the AZD1222 COVID-19 vaccine. The chain has TRBV28 and TRBJ1-1; 8 nucleotides match TRBD1. The CDR3 reads CASRSQGAGTEAFF. For the CDR3, the DNA is TGTGCCAGCAGGTCTCAGGGGGCGGGCACTGAAGCTTTCTTT.